Below, 20 T cell receptor beta chains from the same sample are listed, as sequenced in a study of blood T cell repertoires in COVID-19. Sequencing was performed with immunoSEQ multiplex PCR; in TCRdb, only in-frame clones are kept and a portion is missing. The table records 250,000 to 300,000 clones, 70% to 90% of them present only once. Sequenced input: PBMCs or T cells enriched from blood (not recorded which). The origin of the receptors is a woman between 55 and 75 years old in a cohort exposed to, infected with or recovered from COVID-19 (not recorded which).

The rearrangement joins TRBV5-1 to TRBJ1-4; TRBD1 is a possible D gene (6 bases). Trimming removed 4 bases at V and 1 base at J, with 11 bases between. In germline, CDR1 is SGHRS, CDR2 YFSETQ. This CDR3 is 15 amino acids long. In nucleotides, the CDR3 is TGCGCCAGCAGCCAGGGGACTAGAACTAATGAAAAACTGTTTTTT. This encodes CASSQGTRTNEKLFF.

V gene TRBV19 combines with J gene TRBJ1-1; D perhaps matches TRBD1 (5 bases). The CDR3 totals 13 residues. The germline CDR1 and CDR2 sequences are LNHDA and SQIVND (reference sequence). V gave up 3 bases and J gave up 7 bases, with 12 bases separating them. CDR3 protein: CASSIGEGLEAFF. CDR3 DNA: TGTGCCAGTAGTATTGGGGAGGGGCTTGAAGCTTTCTTT. Filled out from reference TRBV19 and TRBJ1-1, the complete variable domain reads DGGITQSPKYLFRKEGQNVTLSCEQNLNHDAMYWYRQDPGQGLRLIYYSQIVNDFQKGDIAEGYSVSREKKESFPLTVTSAQKNPTAFYLCASSIGEGLEAFFGQGTRLTVV.

The CDR3 coding sequence is TGTGCCAGCAGACATCGGGGGGGGACAGGGGGCTTCCCACAGTACTTC. Amino acids: CASRHRGGTGGFPQYF. The rearrangement uses TRBV27 and TRBJ2-7; 12 bases are a match to TRBD1. V trimming: 6 bases; J trimming: 10 bases; junction bases outside the gene matches: 16. The CDR3 runs 16 residues. Germline CDR1 is MNHEY and CDR2 is SMNVEV (reference sequence).

The J gene is TRBJ2-1, the V gene TRBV9; the match to TRBD2 covers 12 bases. The CDR3 loop spans 15 amino acids. Germline V gene sequence: CDR1 SGDLS, CDR2 YYNGEE. V lost 3 bases to trimming and J lost 6 bases; unmatched junction nucleotides: 4. CDR3 coding DNA: TGTGCCAGCAGCGGGACTAGCGGGACCAGCAATGAGCAGTTCTTC. Encoded protein: CASSGTSGTSNEQFF.

This clone appeared once. J is TRBJ2-1 and V is TRBV5-4, with 8 bases matching TRBD2. The germline CDR1 and CDR2 sequences are SGHNT and YYREEE (reference sequence). The CDR3 loop spans 15 amino acids. V lost 0 bases to trimming and J lost 6 bases; unmatched junction nucleotides: 5. This CDR3 reads CASSLEAGVSNEQFF. The CDR3 nucleotides are TGTGCCAGCAGCTTGGAAGCGGGAGTCTCCAATGAGCAGTTCTTC.

The V and J genes are TRBV20-1 and TRBJ2-7; D unclear. The germline V and J ends were trimmed by 5 bases and 5 bases, with 10 bases remaining between them. Germline assignment: CDR1 DFQATT and CDR2 SNEGSKA (reference sequence). The CDR3 sequence is 11 residues long. The CDR3 coding sequence is TGCAGTGCTCCGGGTTTTCACGAGCAGTACTTC. The encoded protein is CSAPGFHEQYF.

The gene calls are TRBV18 and TRBJ2-1, with D possibly being TRBD2 (6 bases). The germline V and J ends were trimmed by 2 bases and 0 bases, with 14 bases remaining between them. Looked up from germline, CDR1 is KGHSH and CDR2 is LQKENI. The CDR3 is 17 residues long. This CDR3 reads CASSPKEKLASYNEQFF. CDR3 nucleotide sequence: TGTGCCAGCTCACCAAAAGAAAAACTAGCCTCCTACAATGAGCAGTTCTTC.

Details on this clone: This could be a read error, since a much larger clone is one nucleotide away. This chain links TRBV11-3 with TRBJ2-7, with a weak D call TRBD2 (6 bases). The CDR3 loop spans 13 amino acids. V lost 3 bases to trimming and J lost 0 bases, with 6 bases between them. Germline CDR1 reads SGHNT; CDR2 reads YENEEA. In DNA form, the CDR3 reads TGTGCCAGCAGCTTCGGGAGCTCCTACGAGCAGTACTTC. Translation: CASSFGSSYEQYF.

The chain links TRBV28 to TRBJ2-7; D is unresolved. In germline, CDR1 is MDHEN, CDR2 SYDVKM. The germline V and J ends were trimmed by 6 bases and 1 base, with 19 bases remaining between them. The CDR3 covers 16 residues. The CDR3 nucleotides are TGTGCCAGCAGCCCCCATGAAAAATACTGGTCCTACGAGCAGTACTTC. It is translated as CASSPHEKYWSYEQYF.

The chain is built from TRBV5-1 and TRBJ2-2, with D unclear. Germline assignment: CDR1 SGHRS and CDR2 YFSETQ. With 4 bases removed from V and 6 bases from J, the gap between germline ends came to 4 bases. This CDR3 contains 11 residues. This CDR3 is CASSVAGELFF. The DNA for the CDR3 is TGCGCCAGCAGCGTAGCCGGGGAGCTGTTTTTT.

This clone was seen just once. The V call is TRBV29-1, the J call TRBJ2-5; 11 bases align to TRBD2. The CDR3 totals 18 residues. V gave up 4 bases and J gave up 4 bases; unmatched junction bases: 17. Germline V gives CDR1 SQVTM, CDR2 ANQGSEA. CDR3 nucleotides: TGCAGCGTTGGGGGCACTGGAGTAGCGGGAGGGCCAGGAGAGACCCAGTACTTC. Amino acid sequence: CSVGGTGVAGGPGETQYF.

The chain combines TRBV2 with TRBJ2-7, with D possibly being TRBD1 (6 bases). Per the germline V gene, CDR1 is SNHLY and CDR2 is FYNNEI. V shed 5 bases and J shed 2 bases, with 13 bases lying between them. The CDR3 sequence is 14 residues long. The CDR3 reads CASSRAGETYEQYF. The DNA of the CDR3 is TGTGCCAGCAGTCGGGCAGGGGAAACCTACGAGCAGTACTTC.

V is TRBV19 and J is TRBJ2-1; a possible D gene is TRBD2 (5 bases). CDR1 is LNHDA, CDR2 SQIVND, per germline (reference sequence). This CDR3 is built from 13 residues. Trimming shortened V by 6 bases and J by 6 bases, and 12 bases separated the two germline ends. CDR3 region: CASSSGFGNEQFF. The CDR3 DNA follows: TGTGCCAGTAGCTCGGGATTCGGCAATGAGCAGTTCTTC.

This chain joins TRBV5-1 and TRBJ2-3; D gene ambiguous. Trimming cost V 1 base and J 0 bases, with 15 bases left between them. The CDR3 runs 17 residues. Germline loops: CDR1 SGHRS, CDR2 YFSETQ. The CDR3 region is CASSLIRQASSTDTQYF. DNA of the CDR3: TGCGCCAGCAGCTTGATTCGGCAGGCTTCTAGCACAGATACGCAGTATTTT.

DNA of the CDR3: TGTGCCAGCAGCCGCAGGGGGCGGATTGAGCAGTACTTC. The encoded protein is CASSRRGRIEQYF. The chain has TRBV7-9 and TRBJ2-7, with TRBD1 identical over 8 bases. The CDR3 covers 13 residues. V lost 5 bases and J lost 7; bases outside the gene matches: 7. The V gene's germline CDR1 is SEHNR and CDR2 FQNEAQ (reference sequence).

The V call is TRBV30, the J call TRBJ2-1, with 7 bases aligning to TRBD1. The CDR3 is 14 amino acids. Germline CDR1 is GTSNPN and CDR2 is SVGIG (reference sequence). Unmatched junction bases numbered 7, after V lost 4 bases and J lost 4 bases. The CDR3: CAWTPGDRYNEQFF. The CDR3 coding sequence is TGTGCCTGGACACCTGGGGACAGATACAATGAGCAGTTCTTC.

Only a few counts were recorded for this clone. Other DNA sequences in the same sample also yield this CDR3. The CDR3 is CASSPGTSGSYEQYF. The CDR3 DNA sequence: TGTGCCAGCAGTCCGGGGACTAGCGGGAGTTACGAGCAGTACTTC. The chain uses TRBV27 and TRBJ2-7; 14 positions agree with TRBD2. The CDR3 extends over 15 amino acids. Per the germline V gene, CDR1 is MNHEY and CDR2 is SMNVEV (reference sequence). With V trimmed by 5 bases and J by 4 bases, 4 bases remained unmatched.

This clone was detected only a few times. The V call is TRBV28, the J call TRBJ1-6, with 7 bases that match TRBD1. V trimming: 3 bases; J trimming: 3 bases; junction bases outside the gene matches: 8. Germline CDR1 MDHEN, CDR2 SYDVKM. This CDR3 comprises 17 residues. CDR3: CASSLGRGGRYNSPLHF. The CDR3 nucleotides read TGTGCCAGCAGTTTGGGCCGAGGGGGCCGCTATAATTCACCCCTCCACTTT.

This clone was observed a single time. This sequence joins TRBV12-5 and TRBJ1-1, with D maybe TRBD1 (6 bases). CDR3 length: 16 amino acids. Germline CDR1 is LGHNT and CDR2 is FRNRAP. V gave up 2 bases and J gave up 4 bases, with 17 bases separating them. In nucleotides, the CDR3 is TGTGCTAGTGGTTTGAGAAGTTTCGGCAGGGGCACTGAAGCTTTCTTT. This encodes CASGLRSFGRGTEAFF. Full variable domain (rest looked up from reference TRBV12-5 and TRBJ1-1): DARVTQTPRHKVTEMGQEVTMRCQPILGHNTVFWYRQTMMQGLELLAYFRNRAPLDDSGMPKDRFSAEMPDATLATLKIQPSEPRDSAVYFCASGLRSFGRGTEAFFGQGTRLTVV.

This rearrangement joins TRBV28 to TRBJ1-5; TRBD1 might be the D (6 bases). Trimming removed 3 bases from V and 4 bases from J, with 16 bases in between. The CDR3 covers 16 residues. The germline gives CDR1 MDHEN, CDR2 SYDVKM. The CDR3 nucleotides read TGTGCCAGCAGTTTCGCCGGGACAAGCGTTAATCAGCCCCAGCATTTT. Translating gives CASSFAGTSVNQPQHF.